This paragraph covers one T cell receptor beta chain sequence. Its matching antigen is unknown. The sample belongs to a study of cytomegalovirus exposure and HLA in healthy donors. The V gene's germline CDR1 is ENHRY and CDR2 SYGVKD. This CDR3 region has 14 residues. V lost 2 bases and J 6 bases, leaving 12 bases between the germline ends. Study results and limitations: What TCR beta sequences reportedly achieved was accurate prediction of HLA-A and HLA-B alleles in most subjects. Sequencing depth across donors, presence/absence analyses assumed, was roughly uniform.

PCR amplification relied on 60 Vbeta primers (plus 13 Jbeta primers). The protocol was immunoSEQ multiplex PCR, while the TCRdb copy is restricted to in-frame clones and leaves out a portion. The sample gives about 120,000 clones, more than 60% of which show up once; around 3.9% is in the top ten. The TCR was taken from a woman aged 40 to 50 in good health and CMV-seronegative. The sequencing sample was made of PBMCs. V usage is TRBV10-3 and J usage is TRBJ2-3; maybe TRBD1 (5 bases). CDR3 in amino acids: CAISEGQAKDTQYF. As DNA, the CDR3 is TGTGCCATCAGTGAGGGACAAGCCAAGGATACGCAGTATTTT.